The 5 T cell receptor beta chains presented below share a single source sample, sequenced in a study of cytomegalovirus exposure and HLA in healthy donors. 60 Vbeta and 13 Jbeta primers were used in PCR. Assay used: immunoSEQ multiplex PCR; TCRdb lists only in-frame clones, some missing. The table records under 250,000 clones, 70% to 90% of them present only once. The specimen sequenced was PBMCs. These receptors all stem from a woman aged 60 to 75 in good health and CMV-seropositive.

The CDR3 DNA follows: TGTGCCAGCCTTCCACCGGGACATCGGGCCATGAACACTGAAGCTTTCTTT. Translation: CASLPPGHRAMNTEAFF. V and J are TRBV27 and TRBJ1-1, with D possibly TRBD1 on 6 matching bases. Germline CDR1 and CDR2: MNHEY and SMNVEV (reference sequence). The CDR3 contains 17 residues. Trimming pared 8 bases from V and 0 bases from J, leaving 22 bases between.

The chain has TRBV18 and TRBJ2-7, with 8 bases matching TRBD1. This CDR3 has 15 residues. Trimming took 5 bases from V and 3 from J; bases not matched to a gene: 9. Germline V gene lookup returns CDR1 KGHSH and CDR2 LQKENI. This CDR3 is CASSTGQGGIYEQYF. As DNA, the CDR3 is TGTGCCAGCTCAACAGGACAGGGCGGGATCTACGAGCAGTACTTC. Complete variable domain (other parts from reference TRBV18 and TRBJ2-7): NAGVMQNPRHLVRRRGQEARLRCSPMKGHSHVYWYRQLPEEGLKFMVYLQKENIIDESGMPKERFSAEFPKEGPSILRIQQVVRGDSAAYFCASSTGQGGIYEQYFGPGTRLTVT.

This clone was counted only a few times. This chain links TRBV2 with TRBJ1-2; D unclear. The CDR3 runs to 12 residues. With 6 bases removed from V and 4 bases from J, the gap between germline ends came to 9 bases. CDR1 is SNHLY, CDR2 FYNNEI, per germline. CDR3 sequence reads: CASRREVYGYTF. CDR3 DNA sequence: TGTGCCAGCAGGAGGGAGGTCTATGGCTACACCTTC. The whole variable domain, remainder taken from reference TRBV2 and TRBJ1-2, is EPEVTQTPSHQVTQMGQEVILRCVPISNHLYFYWYRQILGQKVEFLVSFYNNEISEKSEIFDDQFSVERPDGSNFTLKIRSTKLEDSAMYFCASRREVYGYTFGSGTRLTVV.

The chain couples TRBV9 to TRBJ2-3; 10 positions match TRBD2. The J segment lost 1 base and the V segment lost 0 bases, leaving 8 bases of the junction unmatched. The germline gives CDR1 SGDLS, CDR2 YYNGEE. The CDR3 runs to 18 residues. CDR3 coding DNA: TGTGCCAGCAGCGTAGGAGCGGGAGGGATCAGAGGCACAGATACGCAGTATTTT. It encodes CASSVGAGGIRGTDTQYF.

This CDR3 is CASSFSGGKGYEQYF. The DNA for the CDR3 is TGTGCCAGCAGCTTCTCAGGGGGGAAAGGATACGAGCAGTACTTC. The chain has TRBV7-3 and TRBJ2-7, with D tentatively TRBD1 (7 bases). This CDR3 has 15 residues. Germline V lookup: CDR1 SGHTA, CDR2 FQGTGA. Trimming removed 3 bases from V and 4 bases from J, with 16 bases in between.